A selection of T cell receptor beta chains follows, all from one sample in a study of control samples from healthy donors and cancer patients. Only in-frame clones appear in the TCRdb table, and some are missing; sequencing was by immunoSEQ multiplex PCR. Of 150,000 to 200,000 clones in the sample, roughly 91% are singletons; the top ten hold roughly 1.6%. The sequencing input was blood. These TCRs come from a young woman in good health. The CDR3 runs from the conserved cysteine through the conserved F or W. Each record gives: J gene, clone size, V gene, D gene, CDR3 DNA, CDR3 protein. A D gene is named only where the DNA matches it firmly. Clone size is not always given. Where it is, it says once, few, many or a class for expanded clones.

>TRBJ1-4|.|TRBV6-5|TRBD1
TGTGCCAGCATATTACCGGGACAGGCTAATGAAAAACTGTTTTTT
CASILPGQANEKLFF
>TRBJ1-5|.|TRBV6-6|.
TGTGCCAGCAGTTCTCCGGGGGGCGCCCCCAATCAGCCCCAGCATTTT
CASSSPGGAPNQPQHF
>TRBJ1-4|.|TRBV5-5|.
TGTGCCAGCAGCCGATCAAATGAAAAACTGTTTTTT
CASSRSNEKLFF
>TRBJ2-2|.|TRBV21-1|.
TGTGCCAGCAGACTCGGACTAGCGGGGGGGCCGAACACCGGGGAGCTGTTTTTT
CASRLGLAGGPNTGELFF
>TRBJ2-6|.|TRBV24-1|.
TGTGCCACCAGTGATTTGGGGTCTGGGGCCAACGTCCTGACTTTC
CATSDLGSGANVLTF
>TRBJ2-7|once|TRBV19|TRBD2
TGTGCCAGTAGTAAAAAGCGGGGGGGCGGCTCCTACGAGCAGTACTTC
CASSKKRGGGSYEQYF
>TRBJ1-2|.|TRBV7-8|.
TGTGCCAGCAGCTTATGGCGACCCGGGACACTTAACTATGGCTACACCTTC
CASSLWRPGTLNYGYTF
>TRBJ1-1|.|TRBV7-8|.
TGTGCCAGCAGCTTTAGCGGGGGACATTACACTGAAGCTTTCTTT
CASSFSGGHYTEAFF
>TRBJ2-5|.|TRBV4-2|TRBD2
TGTGCCAGCAGCCCGTCACTAGCGGGGGGCCAAGAGACCCAGTACTTC
CASSPSLAGGQETQYF
>TRBJ2-2|.|TRBV11-2|.
TGTGCCAGCAGGCATGCCGGGCCCAGAACCGGGGAGCTGTTTTTT
CASRHAGPRTGELFF
>TRBJ2-3|once|TRBV7-6|.
TGTGCCAGCAGCTTAGCGGGAGGCACAGATACGCAGTATTTT
CASSLAGGTDTQYF
>TRBJ1-1|.|TRBV27|TRBD1
TGTGCCAGCAGTCGACAGGGGAACACTGAAGCTTTCTTT
CASSRQGNTEAFF
>TRBJ1-1|.|TRBV9|.
TGTGCCAGCAGCGTAGGGGAAGGGGAAGCTTTCTTT
CASSVGEGEAFF
>TRBJ2-2|once|TRBV2|.
TGTGCCAGCAGGTCCGGGAACGGGGAGCTGTTTTTT
CASRSGNGELFF
>TRBJ1-3|.|TRBV19|.
TGTGCCAGTAGTATAGCGGGCTCTGGAAACACCATATATTTT
CASSIAGSGNTIYF
>TRBJ2-7|.|TRBV28|.
TGTGCCAGCAGTCCCGACAGCTACGAGCAGTACTTC
CASSPDSYEQYF
>TRBJ2-1|.|TRBV11-3|.
TGTGCCAGCAGCTTAAATGGCTACAATGAGCAGTTCTTC
CASSLNGYNEQFF
>TRBJ2-1|once|TRBV2|TRBD1
TGTGCCAGCAGTCCGGGACAGGTATACAATGAGCAGTTCTTC
CASSPGQVYNEQFF
>TRBJ1-5|.|TRBV29-1|TRBD1
TGCAGCGTTACCGACAGGGGATACAATCAGCCCCAGCATTTT
CSVTDRGYNQPQHF
>TRBJ2-6|.|TRBV10-3|.
TGTGCCATCAGTGAGGCCGCTGGGGCCAACGTCCTGACTTTC
CAISEAAGANVLTF
>TRBJ2-1|.|TRBV27|TRBD1
TGTGCCAGCAGAACCGGACAGGGGGCGTACAATGAGCAGTTCTTC
CASRTGQGAYNEQFF
>TRBJ2-1|.|TRBV5-5|TRBD2
TGTGCCAGCAGCTTGGTGGCGGGAGGCTACAATGAGCAGTTCTTC
CASSLVAGGYNEQFF
>TRBJ1-1|.|TRBV5-6|TRBD1
TGTGCCAGCAGCTTGAGGGACAGGGGGCGCGGTGAAGCTTTCTTT
CASSLRDRGRGEAFF
>TRBJ2-7|.|TRBV6-2/TRBV6-3|TRBD1
TGTGCCAGCAGCCGACTAGGACAGGGTGCCTACGAGCAGTACTTC
CASSRLGQGAYEQYF
>TRBJ2-7|.|TRBV28|TRBD1
TGTGCCAGCAGTTCGGGGGACAGGGTGGGCGAGCAGTACTTC
CASSSGDRVGEQYF
>TRBJ1-4|.|TRBV11-2|TRBD1
TGTGCCAGCAGCTTAGAGACAGGGCTCCAACTGTTTTTT
CASSLETGLQLFF
>TRBJ1-1|.|TRBV11-3|.
TGTGCCAGCAGCTTAGAAGGGATCATGAACACTGAAGCTTTCTTT
CASSLEGIMNTEAFF
>TRBJ1-2|.|TRBV10-3|.
TGTGCCATCAGTGACAGCGTTAACTATGGCTACACCTTC
CAISDSVNYGYTF
>TRBJ1-2|.|TRBV12-3/TRBV12-4|.
TGTGCCAGCAGTTATGTGGCAGGTGGCTACACCTTC
CASSYVAGGYTF
>TRBJ1-1|.|TRBV2|.
TGTGCCAGCAGTGCGGAGGGGAACACTGAAGCTTTCTTT
CASSAEGNTEAFF
>TRBJ2-2|.|TRBV18|.
TGTGCCAGCTCACGGGACGGCACCGGGGAGCTGTTTTTT
CASSRDGTGELFF
>TRBJ1-4|.|TRBV7-9|TRBD1
TGTGCCAGCAGCCACAGGGGGGAAAAACTGTTTTTT
CASSHRGEKLFF
>TRBJ2-1|.|TRBV7-6|TRBD2
TGTGCCAGCAGCTCCCAAGCGGGGGGGTATTCTGGTGAGCAGTTCTTC
CASSSQAGGYSGEQFF
>TRBJ1-1|.|TRBV7-9|.
TGTGCCAGCAGCTTGGGGGGTGAAGCTTTCTTT
CASSLGGEAFF
>TRBJ1-2|few|TRBV29-1|.
TGCAGCGCCTCCTCGACAGCTAACTATGGCTACACCTTC
CSASSTANYGYTF
>TRBJ1-1|.|TRBV10-2|.
TGCGCCAGCAGTGTGGGCGGTGAAGCTTTCTTT
CASSVGGEAFF
>TRBJ2-2|few|TRBV7-3|TRBD2
TGTGCCAGCAGCTTAGCGGGAGTGGACACCGGGGAGCTGTTTTTT
CASSLAGVDTGELFF
>TRBJ2-1|.|TRBV29-1|.
TGCAGCGTTGAAGTGGGGGGATCCTACAATGAGCAGTTCTTC
CSVEVGGSYNEQFF
>TRBJ2-1|.|TRBV27|TRBD2
TGTGCCAGCAACCGGATAGCGGGGGCTTTCAATGAGCAGTTCTTC
CASNRIAGAFNEQFF
>TRBJ2-5|.|TRBV5-1|.
TGCGCCAGCAGCCGGGACTCGGTACAAGAGACCCAGTACTTC
CASSRDSVQETQYF